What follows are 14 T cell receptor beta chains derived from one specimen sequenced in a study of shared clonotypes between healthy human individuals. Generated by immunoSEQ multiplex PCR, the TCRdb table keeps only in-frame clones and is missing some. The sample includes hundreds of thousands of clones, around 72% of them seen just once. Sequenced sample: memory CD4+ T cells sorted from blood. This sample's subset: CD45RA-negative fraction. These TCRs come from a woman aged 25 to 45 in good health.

The DNA for the CDR3 is TGTGCCAGCAGCTTGGGGGCCGGGGTAGATACTAACGAGCAGTACTTC. Translating gives CASSLGAGVDTNEQYF. The chain combines TRBV5-4 with TRBJ2-7; weak D call: TRBD2 (5 bases). The CDR3 has 16 amino acids. CDR1 SGHNT and CDR2 YYREEE come from the germline V gene (reference sequence). The V and J ends lost 0 bases and 5 bases respectively, with 18 bases between them.

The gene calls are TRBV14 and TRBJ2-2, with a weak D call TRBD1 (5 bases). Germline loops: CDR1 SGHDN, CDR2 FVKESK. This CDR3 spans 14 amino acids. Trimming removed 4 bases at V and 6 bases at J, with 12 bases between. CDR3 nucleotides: TGTGCCAGCAGCCCCGGACCAGGGCCCGGGGAGCTGTTTTTT. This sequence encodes CASSPGPGPGELFF.

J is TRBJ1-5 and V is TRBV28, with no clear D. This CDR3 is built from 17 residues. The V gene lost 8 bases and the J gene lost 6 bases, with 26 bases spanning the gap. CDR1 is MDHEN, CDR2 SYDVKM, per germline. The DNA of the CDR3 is TGTGCCAGCGGGAGAACTCGGGTCTATGTGGAGGGTCAGCCCCAGCATTTT. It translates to CASGRTRVYVEGQPQHF. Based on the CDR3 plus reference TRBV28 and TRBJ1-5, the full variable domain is DVKVTQSSRYLVKRTGEKVFLECVQDMDHENMFWYRQDPGLGLRLIYFSYDVKMKEKGDIPEGYSVSREKKERFSLILESASTNQTSMYLCASGRTRVYVEGQPQHFGDGTRLSIL.

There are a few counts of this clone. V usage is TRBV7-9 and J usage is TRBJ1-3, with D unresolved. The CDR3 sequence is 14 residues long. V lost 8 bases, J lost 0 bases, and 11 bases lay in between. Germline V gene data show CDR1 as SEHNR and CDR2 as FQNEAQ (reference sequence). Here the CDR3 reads CASEEAVSGNTIYF. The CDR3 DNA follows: TGTGCCAGCGAAGAGGCAGTCTCTGGAAACACCATATATTTT. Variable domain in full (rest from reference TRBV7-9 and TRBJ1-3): DTGVSQNPRHKITKRGQNVTFRCDPISEHNRLYWYRQTLGQGPEFLTYFQNEAQLEKSRLLSDRFSAERPKGSFSTLEIQRTEQGDSAMYLCASEEAVSGNTIYFGEGSWLTVV.

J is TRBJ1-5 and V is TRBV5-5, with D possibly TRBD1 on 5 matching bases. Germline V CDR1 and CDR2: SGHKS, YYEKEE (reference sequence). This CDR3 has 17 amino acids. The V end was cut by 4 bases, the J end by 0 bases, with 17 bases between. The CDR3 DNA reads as TGTGCCAGCAGCGGATCAACAGGTTCTTATAGCAATCAGCCCCAGCATTTT. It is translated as CASSGSTGSYSNQPQHF.

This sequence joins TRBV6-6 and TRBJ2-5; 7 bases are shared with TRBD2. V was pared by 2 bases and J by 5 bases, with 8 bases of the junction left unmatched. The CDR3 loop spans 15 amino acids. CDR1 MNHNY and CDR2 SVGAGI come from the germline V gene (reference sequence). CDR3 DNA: TGTGCCAGCAGTTACAACACGGGAGGTTTGGAGACCCAGTACTTC. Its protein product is CASSYNTGGLETQYF.

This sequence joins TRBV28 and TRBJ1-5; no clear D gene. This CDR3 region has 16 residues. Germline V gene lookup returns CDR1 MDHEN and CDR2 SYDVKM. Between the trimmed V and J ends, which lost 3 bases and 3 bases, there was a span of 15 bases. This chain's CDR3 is CASSFPPAQFNQPQHF. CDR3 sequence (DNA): TGTGCCAGCAGTTTCCCGCCCGCCCAGTTCAATCAGCCCCAGCATTTT.

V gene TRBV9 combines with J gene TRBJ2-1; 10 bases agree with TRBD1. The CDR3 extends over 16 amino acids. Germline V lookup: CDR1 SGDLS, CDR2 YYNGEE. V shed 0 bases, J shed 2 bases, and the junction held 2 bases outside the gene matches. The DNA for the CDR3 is TGTGCCAGCAGCGTAGCGGGACAGGGGACCTACAATGAGCAGTTCTTC. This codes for CASSVAGQGTYNEQFF.

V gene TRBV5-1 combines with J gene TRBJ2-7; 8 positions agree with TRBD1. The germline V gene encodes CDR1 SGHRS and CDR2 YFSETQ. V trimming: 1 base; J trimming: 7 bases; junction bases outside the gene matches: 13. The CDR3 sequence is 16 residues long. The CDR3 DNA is TGCGCCAGCAGCTTGACCACGACAGGGGCAAAGGGGGAGCAGTACTTC. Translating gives CASSLTTTGAKGEQYF. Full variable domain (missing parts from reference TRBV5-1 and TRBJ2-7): KAGVTQTPRYLIKTRGQQVTLSCSPISGHRSVSWYQQTPGQGLQFLFEYFSETQRNKGNFPGRFSGRQFSNSRSEMNVSTLELGDSALYLCASSLTTTGAKGEQYFGPGTRLTVT.

The CDR3 DNA follows: TGTGCCAGCAGCTTCGGGAGGGCCTTTGATACGCAGTATTTT. This sequence encodes CASSFGRAFDTQYF. The chain has TRBV11-3 and TRBJ2-3; 8 bases match TRBD2. The germline V gene encodes CDR1 SGHNT and CDR2 YENEEA. J gave up 6 bases and V 3 bases, and 5 bases lay outside the gene matches. The CDR3 is 14 amino acids.

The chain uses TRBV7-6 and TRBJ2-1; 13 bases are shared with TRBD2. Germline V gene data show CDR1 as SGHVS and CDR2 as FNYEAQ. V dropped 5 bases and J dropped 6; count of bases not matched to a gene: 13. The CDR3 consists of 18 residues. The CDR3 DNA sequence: TGTGCCAGCAGCGCCCCCACTAGCGGGAGGGCCTTCCTCAATGAGCAGTTCTTC. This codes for CASSAPTSGRAFLNEQFF.

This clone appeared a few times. CDR3 sequence: CASSSRALEGLAVTGELFF. The CDR3 region has the DNA TGTGCCAGCAGCTCAAGGGCGCTCGAGGGACTAGCGGTCACCGGGGAGCTGTTTTTT. The chain joins TRBV7-2 to TRBJ2-2; 11 bases line up with TRBD2. Germline V CDR1 and CDR2: SGHTA, FQGNSA. This CDR3 spans 19 amino acids. Germline trimming cut 4 bases from V and 4 bases from J; bases unmatched to any gene: 14. Full variable domain (rest looked up from reference TRBV7-2 and TRBJ2-2): GAGVSQSPSNKVTEKGKDVELRCDPISGHTALYWYRQSLGQGLEFLIYFQGNSAPDKSGLPSDRFSAERTGGSVSTLTIQRTQQEDSAVYLCASSSRALEGLAVTGELFFGEGSRLTVL.

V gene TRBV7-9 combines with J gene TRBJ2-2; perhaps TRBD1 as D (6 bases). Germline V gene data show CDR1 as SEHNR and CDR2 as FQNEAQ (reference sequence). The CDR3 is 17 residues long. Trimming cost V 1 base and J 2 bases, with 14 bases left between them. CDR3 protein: CASSLVKGDYNTGELFF. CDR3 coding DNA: TGTGCCAGCAGCTTAGTAAAGGGGGATTACAACACCGGGGAGCTGTTTTTT.

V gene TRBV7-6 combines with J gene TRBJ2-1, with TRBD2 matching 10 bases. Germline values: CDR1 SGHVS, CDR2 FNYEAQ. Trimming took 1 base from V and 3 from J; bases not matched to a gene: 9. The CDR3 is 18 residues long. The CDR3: CASSLEMEGLAYYNEQFF. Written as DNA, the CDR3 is TGTGCCAGCAGCTTAGAGATGGAGGGACTAGCGTACTACAATGAGCAGTTCTTC.